This T cell receptor beta chain appears in the sequencing data of a study of response to subunit inactivated influenza vaccine. One entry per CDR3 protein, called by TCRdb with MiXCR from the RT-PCR reads. The profile shows roughly 700,000 distinct CDR3 sequences, about 15% of them singletons. This clonotype has a handful of counts. The input for sequencing was PBMCs from blood, taken around 14 days before vaccination. This clonotype originated in a man aged 50 to 59 who received an inactivated influenza vaccine.

The CDR3 spells CATSDGGSGRSQYF. For the CDR3, the DNA is TGTGCCACCAGTGATGGTGGCAGTGGGCGAAGCCAGTACTTC. The chain is built from TRBV24-1 and TRBJ2-5, with unresolved D. V lost 3 bases and J 10 bases, leaving 17 bases between the germline ends. The CDR3 is 14 amino acids. Germline CDR1 and CDR2: KGHDR and SFDVKD.